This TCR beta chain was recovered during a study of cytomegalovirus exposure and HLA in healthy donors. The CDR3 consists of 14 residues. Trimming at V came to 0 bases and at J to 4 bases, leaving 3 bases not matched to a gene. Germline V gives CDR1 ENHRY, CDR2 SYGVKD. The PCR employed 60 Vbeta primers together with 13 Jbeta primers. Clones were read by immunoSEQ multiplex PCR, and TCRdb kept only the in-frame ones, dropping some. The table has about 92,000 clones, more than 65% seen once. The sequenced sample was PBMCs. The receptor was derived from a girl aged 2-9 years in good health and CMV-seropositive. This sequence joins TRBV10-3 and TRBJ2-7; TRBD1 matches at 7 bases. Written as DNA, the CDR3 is TGTGCCATCAGTGAGTCGGGACAGCGTTACGAGCAGTACTTC. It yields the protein CAISESGQRYEQYF.